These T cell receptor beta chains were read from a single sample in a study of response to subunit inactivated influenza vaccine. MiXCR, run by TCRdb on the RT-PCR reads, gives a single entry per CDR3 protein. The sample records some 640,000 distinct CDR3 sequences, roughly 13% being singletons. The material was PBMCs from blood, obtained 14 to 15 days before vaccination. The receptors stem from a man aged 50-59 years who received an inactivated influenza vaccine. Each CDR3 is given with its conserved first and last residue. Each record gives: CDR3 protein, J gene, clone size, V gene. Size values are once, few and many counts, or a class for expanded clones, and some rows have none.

CDR3 protein: CASKGVIGDEQYF
J gene: TRBJ2-7
clone size: .
V gene: TRBV5-1

CDR3 protein: CASSLPDSANTQYF
J gene: TRBJ2-3
clone size: many
V gene: TRBV5-5

CDR3 protein: CASSPAGGGRETQYF
J gene: TRBJ2-5
clone size: .
V gene: TRBV12-3/TRBV12-4

CDR3 protein: CASSQEGLANSPLHF
J gene: TRBJ1-6
clone size: .
V gene: TRBV4-1

CDR3 protein: CASSQEVRLAGWGTDTQYF
J gene: TRBJ2-3
clone size: few
V gene: TRBV4-2

CDR3 protein: CASSERRANDTQYF
J gene: TRBJ2-3
clone size: few
V gene: TRBV2

CDR3 protein: CASSLASGSSYNEQFF
J gene: TRBJ2-1
clone size: many
V gene: TRBV5-1

CDR3 protein: CASSRGTSEKGTAYEQYF
J gene: TRBJ2-7
clone size: .
V gene: TRBV11-1

CDR3 protein: CASRGRGDTDTQYF
J gene: TRBJ2-3
clone size: .
V gene: TRBV7-2

CDR3 protein: CATSKYRETTGELFF
J gene: TRBJ2-2
clone size: few
V gene: TRBV15

CDR3 protein: CATSRGQAGTGELFF
J gene: TRBJ2-2
clone size: .
V gene: TRBV15

CDR3 protein: CASSKIGGTVSYEQYF
J gene: TRBJ2-7
clone size: .
V gene: TRBV21-1

CDR3 protein: CSAEGKELSGYTF
J gene: TRBJ1-2
clone size: few
V gene: TRBV20-1

CDR3 protein: CASSQEVGGYTLSFYGYTF
J gene: TRBJ1-2
clone size: .
V gene: TRBV4-3

CDR3 protein: CATLRDNSGANVLTF
J gene: TRBJ2-6
clone size: .
V gene: TRBV10-3

CDR3 protein: CASSLSTPSTDTQYF
J gene: TRBJ2-3
clone size: .
V gene: TRBV11-2

CDR3 protein: CATSSGPLAGELFF
J gene: TRBJ2-2
clone size: few
V gene: TRBV15

CDR3 protein: CASSLEVGSEAFF
J gene: TRBJ1-1
clone size: .
V gene: TRBV11-2

CDR3 protein: CASEVAGGHGELFF
J gene: TRBJ2-2
clone size: few
V gene: TRBV10-3

CDR3 protein: CATSKAGGGTDTQYF
J gene: TRBJ2-3
clone size: few
V gene: TRBV15

CDR3 protein: CASRRTGLTDTQYF
J gene: TRBJ2-3
clone size: few
V gene: TRBV6-1

CDR3 protein: CASIPRGGRTDTQYF
J gene: TRBJ2-3
clone size: .
V gene: TRBV2

CDR3 protein: CAWSPPLWGQGYSNQPQHF
J gene: TRBJ1-5
clone size: .
V gene: TRBV30

CDR3 protein: CASSEGQGRATEAFF
J gene: TRBJ1-1
clone size: few
V gene: TRBV5-1

CDR3 protein: CASSYGHRSNNEQFF
J gene: TRBJ2-1
clone size: .
V gene: TRBV5-1

CDR3 protein: CASSSGTGGLYEQYF
J gene: TRBJ2-7
clone size: few
V gene: TRBV7-8

CDR3 protein: CASSLTSDNEQFF
J gene: TRBJ2-1
clone size: many
V gene: TRBV7-2

CDR3 protein: CASRIDSRYLTGNTIYF
J gene: TRBJ1-3
clone size: many
V gene: TRBV6-2/TRBV6-3

CDR3 protein: CASTGTGAYGYTF
J gene: TRBJ1-2
clone size: .
V gene: TRBV25-1

CDR3 protein: CSAAPQGLQYF
J gene: TRBJ2-5
clone size: few
V gene: TRBV20-1